One sample yielded the 12 T cell receptor beta chains listed below, sequenced in a study of spatial heterogeneity in lung cancer (dated by TCRdb to between 2018 and 2021). The library relied on 5' RACE. TCRdb names NextSeq 500 as the instrument used. TCRdb passed the public sequencing reads through fastp at Q25 and MiXCR, retaining productive beta sequences. Identical CDR3 proteins give one entry, which carries the most common genes and DNA. The table for this sample lists 25,000 to 30,000 distinct CDR3 sequences; more than 10% of them were counted only once. The top ten clonotypes cover 25% of the sample. The time point label on this specimen signifies: sample taken at primary tumor resection. For TCR sequencing, whole RNA was extracted from tumor and nontumor lung tissue, or from cryopreserved PBMC samples, and no cell sorting was done. Here the sequenced sample was PBMCs, taken at surgery. The receptors originated from a female donor with early-stage non-small cell lung cancer.

There are many counts of this clonotype. The V call is TRBV5-1, the J call TRBJ1-3, with TRBD1 as a possible D gene (5 bases). Per germline, CDR1 SGHRS and CDR2 YFSETQ. Trimming left V 0 bases short and J 0 bases short, with 7 bases between. The CDR3 contains 15 residues. CDR3: CASSLVGDSGNTIYF. CDR3 DNA sequence: TGCGCCAGCAGCTTGGTAGGGGACTCTGGAAACACCATATATTTT.

This clonotype was counted at least ten times. The gene calls are TRBV5-1 and TRBJ2-7; 10 bases map to TRBD1. Trimming at V came to 0 bases and at J to 3 bases, leaving 6 bases not matched to a gene. The CDR3 spans 16 residues. Germline values: CDR1 SGHRS, CDR2 YFSETQ. The chain's CDR3 is CASSLGPGQGVYEQYV. CDR3 DNA: TGCGCCAGCAGCTTGGGTCCCGGACAGGGGGTCTACGAGCAGTACGTC.

V and J are TRBV28 and TRBJ1-2; D gene unclear. Between the trimmed V and J ends, which lost 3 bases and 6 bases, there was a span of 5 bases. The CDR3 sequence is 11 residues long. Germline V gene lookup returns CDR1 MDHEN and CDR2 SYDVKM. The CDR3 nucleotides read TGTGCCAGCAGTTTCTTCGATGGCTACACCTTC. Translated: CASSFFDGYTF.

In this sample, this clonotype turned up once. This sequence joins TRBV15 and TRBJ2-5, with D possibly matching TRBD1 (7 bases). The CDR3 consists of 14 residues. The germline V gene has CDR1 LNHNV and CDR2 YYDKDF (reference sequence). The V gene lost 5 bases and the J gene lost 5 bases, with 15 bases spanning the gap. The chain's CDR3 is CATSGQGGEETQYF. DNA of the CDR3: TGTGCCACCAGCGGCCAGGGGGGAGAGGAGACCCAGTACTTC.

The chain uses TRBV7-2 and TRBJ1-1, with D perhaps matching TRBD1 (6 bases). Per germline, CDR1 SGHTA and CDR2 FQGNSA. V lost 1 base to trimming and J lost 7 bases, with 13 bases between them. CDR3 length: 14 residues. The CDR3 spells CASSLDGGPLEAFF. Here the CDR3 DNA reads TGTGCCAGCAGCTTAGATGGGGGCCCCCTTGAAGCTTTCTTT.

This clonotype was observed at least ten times. The rearrangement joins TRBV18 to TRBJ1-3; D is possibly TRBD1 (5 bases). V was pared by 0 bases and J by 0 bases, with 12 bases between. This CDR3 contains 17 residues. Germline V gene lookup returns CDR1 KGHSH and CDR2 LQKENI. The CDR3: CASSPPGDGASGNTIYF. The CDR3 region has the DNA TGTGCCAGCTCACCACCGGGGGATGGGGCCTCTGGAAACACCATATATTTT. The full variable domain, with the rest looked up from reference TRBV18 and TRBJ1-3, is NAGVMQNPRHLVRRRGQEARLRCSPMKGHSHVYWYRQLPEEGLKFMVYLQKENIIDESGMPKERFSAEFPKEGPSILRIQQVVRGDSAAYFCASSPPGDGASGNTIYFGEGSWLTVV.

In its sample, this clonotype was seen many times. The CDR3 DNA sequence: TGTGCCAGCAGCCCCCGGCTACCGGAGACCCAGTACTTC. Its protein is CASSPRLPETQYF. The V and J genes are TRBV12-3 or TRBV12-4 and TRBJ2-5; D gene uncertain. The CDR3 sequence is 13 residues long. With 6 bases removed from V and 5 bases from J, the gap between germline ends came to 13 bases.

This clonotype occurred many times. CDR3 loop: CASSYGVVSTYEQYF. The DNA of the CDR3 is TGTGCCAGCAGTTACGGGGTTGTCTCTACTTACGAGCAGTACTTC. The V call is TRBV6-5, the J call TRBJ2-7; D not resolved. CDR3 length: 15 amino acids. Germline-derived CDR1 and CDR2 are MNHEY and SVGAGI. Trimming removed 2 bases from V and 4 bases from J, with 15 bases in between.

There are many counts of this clonotype. The V gene is TRBV27, the J gene TRBJ2-7; D is possibly TRBD1 (5 bases). The V end lost 4 bases, the J end lost 0 bases, and 13 bases lay between the germline ends. Germline assignment: CDR1 MNHEY and CDR2 SMNVEV (reference sequence). The CDR3 has 15 amino acids. The CDR3 DNA is TGTGCCAGCAGTTCCTACAATCAGGGCTCCTACGAGCAGTACTTC. Amino acid sequence: CASSSYNQGSYEQYF.

The CDR3: CSAAGTTNTGELFF. The CDR3 nucleotides read TGCAGTGCCGCCGGGACCACGAACACCGGGGAGCTGTTTTTT. The chain uses TRBV20-1 and TRBJ2-2; D might be TRBD1 or TRBD2, each matching 5 bases. The V and J ends lost 6 bases and 0 bases respectively, with 11 bases between them. The CDR3 sequence is 14 residues long. Per the germline V gene, CDR1 is DFQATT and CDR2 is SNEGSKA (reference sequence).

This clonotype appeared many times. The chain recombines TRBV7-9 with TRBJ1-1; TRBD1 is a possible D gene (5 bases). The CDR3 totals 14 residues. The germline V and J ends were trimmed by 2 bases and 3 bases, with 10 bases remaining between them. In germline, CDR1 is SEHNR, CDR2 FQNEAQ (reference sequence). The DNA of the CDR3 is TGTGCCAGCAGCTTAAACGTGGGGGACACTGAAGCTTTCTTT. Residues: CASSLNVGDTEAFF.

The V gene is TRBV28, the J gene TRBJ1-1; the D is unclear. The CDR3 consists of 11 residues. Trimming pared 1 base from V and 6 bases from J, leaving 3 bases between. Germline CDR1 and CDR2: MDHEN and SYDVKM. The CDR3 nucleotides read TGTGCCAGCAGTTTATTTTCTGAAGCTTTCTTT. Translating it yields CASSLFSEAFF.